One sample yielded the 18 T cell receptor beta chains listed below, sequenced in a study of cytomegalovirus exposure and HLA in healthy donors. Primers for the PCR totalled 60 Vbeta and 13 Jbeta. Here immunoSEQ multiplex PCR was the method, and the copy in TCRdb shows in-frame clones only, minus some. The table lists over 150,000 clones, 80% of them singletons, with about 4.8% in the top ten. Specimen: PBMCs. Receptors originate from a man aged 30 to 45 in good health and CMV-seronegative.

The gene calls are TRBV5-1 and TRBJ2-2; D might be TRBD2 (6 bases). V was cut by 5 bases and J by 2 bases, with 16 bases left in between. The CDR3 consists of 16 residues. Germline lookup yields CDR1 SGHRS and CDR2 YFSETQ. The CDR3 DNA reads TGCGCCAGCAGTTTAGCCGGGACTGGTAACACCGGGGAGCTGTTTTTT. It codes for CASSLAGTGNTGELFF.

The CDR3 sequence is CASRWTGHNGYTF. In DNA form, the CDR3 reads TGTGCCAGTAGGTGGACAGGACATAATGGCTACACCTTC. The chain is built from TRBV19 and TRBJ1-2; TRBD1 aligns across 7 bases. Trimming took 6 bases from V and 6 from J; bases not matched to a gene: 7. Germline V lookup: CDR1 LNHDA, CDR2 SQIVND (reference sequence). The CDR3 contains 13 residues.

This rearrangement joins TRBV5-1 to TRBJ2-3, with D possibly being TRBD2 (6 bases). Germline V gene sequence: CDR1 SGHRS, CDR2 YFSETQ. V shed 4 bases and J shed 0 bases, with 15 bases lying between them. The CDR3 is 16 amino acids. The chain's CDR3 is CASSREGRSSTDTQYF. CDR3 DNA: TGCGCCAGCAGCCGCGAGGGGAGGTCTAGCACAGATACGCAGTATTTT.

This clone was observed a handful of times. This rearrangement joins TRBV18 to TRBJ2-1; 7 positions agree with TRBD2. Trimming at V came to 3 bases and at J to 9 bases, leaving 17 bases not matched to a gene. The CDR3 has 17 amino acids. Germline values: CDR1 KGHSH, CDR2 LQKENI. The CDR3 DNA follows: TGTGCCAGCTCACCGGGCCTTTTCGGGGGGTCCCACTTTGAGCAGTTCTTC. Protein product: CASSPGLFGGSHFEQFF.

The CDR3 spells CASSLDPGLTYEQYF. The CDR3, as DNA: TGTGCCAGCAGCTTAGACCCGGGATTAACCTACGAGCAGTACTTC. The chain joins TRBV11-2 to TRBJ2-7, with D possibly matching TRBD2 (5 bases). V dropped 0 bases and J dropped 2 bases, with 11 bases sitting between them. The germline gives CDR1 SGHAT, CDR2 FQNNGV. The CDR3 runs to 15 residues.

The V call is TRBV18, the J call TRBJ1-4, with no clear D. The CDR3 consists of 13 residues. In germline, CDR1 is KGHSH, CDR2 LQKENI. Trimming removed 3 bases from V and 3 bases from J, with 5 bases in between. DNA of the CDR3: TGTGCCAGCTCACCGTTAGCTAATGAAAAACTGTTTTTT. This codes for CASSPLANEKLFF.

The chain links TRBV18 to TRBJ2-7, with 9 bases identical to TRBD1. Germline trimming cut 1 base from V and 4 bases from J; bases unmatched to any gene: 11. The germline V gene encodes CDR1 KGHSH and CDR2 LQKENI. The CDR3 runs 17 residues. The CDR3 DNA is TGTGCCAGCTCACCACTGCCAACGGGACAGGGATTTTACGAGCAGTACTTC. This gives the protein CASSPLPTGQGFYEQYF.

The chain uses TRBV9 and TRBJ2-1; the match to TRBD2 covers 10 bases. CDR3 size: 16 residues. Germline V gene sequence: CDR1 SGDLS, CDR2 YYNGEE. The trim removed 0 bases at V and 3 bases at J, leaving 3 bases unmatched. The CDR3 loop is CASSVAGLALYNEQFF. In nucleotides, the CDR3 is TGTGCCAGCAGCGTAGCGGGACTAGCGCTCTACAATGAGCAGTTCTTC. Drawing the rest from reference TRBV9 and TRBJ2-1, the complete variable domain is DSGVTQTPKHLITATGQRVTLRCSPRSGDLSVYWYQQSLDQGLQFLIQYYNGEERAKGNILERFSAQQFPDLHSELNLSSLELGDSALYFCASSVAGLALYNEQFFGPGTRLTVL.

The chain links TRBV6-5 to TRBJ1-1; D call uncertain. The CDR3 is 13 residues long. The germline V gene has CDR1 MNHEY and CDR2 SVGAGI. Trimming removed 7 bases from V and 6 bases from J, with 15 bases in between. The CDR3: CASTRGRESEAFF. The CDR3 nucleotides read TGTGCCAGCACCCGAGGACGGGAATCTGAAGCTTTCTTT.

Here the CDR3 reads CASSYGLDSSYEQYF. The CDR3 bases are TGTGCCAGCAGTTATGGACTAGACAGCTCCTACGAGCAGTACTTC. The chain is built from TRBV5-4 and TRBJ2-7; TRBD2 matches 7 bases. Germline V gives CDR1 SGHNT, CDR2 YYREEE (reference sequence). The CDR3 is made up of 15 amino acids. Germline trimming cut 5 bases from V and 0 bases from J; bases unmatched to any gene: 8.

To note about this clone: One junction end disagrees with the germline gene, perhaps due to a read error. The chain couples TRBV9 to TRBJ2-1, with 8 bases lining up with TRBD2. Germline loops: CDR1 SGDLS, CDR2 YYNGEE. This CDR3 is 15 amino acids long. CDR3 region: CASSPPASGSNERFF. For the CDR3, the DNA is TGTGCCAGCAGCCCCCCAGCTAGCGGGTCCAATGAGCGGTTCTTC.

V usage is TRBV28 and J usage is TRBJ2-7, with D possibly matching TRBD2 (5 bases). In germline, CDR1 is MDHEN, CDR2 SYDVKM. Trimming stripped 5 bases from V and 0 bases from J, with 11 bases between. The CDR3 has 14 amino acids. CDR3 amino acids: CASSPRTHSYEQYF. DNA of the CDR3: TGTGCCAGCAGTCCGAGGACTCACTCCTACGAGCAGTACTTC.

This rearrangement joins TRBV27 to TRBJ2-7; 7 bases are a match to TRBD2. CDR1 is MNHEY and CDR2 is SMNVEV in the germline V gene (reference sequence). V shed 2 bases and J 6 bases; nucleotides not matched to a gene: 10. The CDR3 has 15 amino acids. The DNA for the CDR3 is TGTGCCAGCAGTTTACGGCCTAGCGGCTTAGGCGAGCAGTACTTC. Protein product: CASSLRPSGLGEQYF.

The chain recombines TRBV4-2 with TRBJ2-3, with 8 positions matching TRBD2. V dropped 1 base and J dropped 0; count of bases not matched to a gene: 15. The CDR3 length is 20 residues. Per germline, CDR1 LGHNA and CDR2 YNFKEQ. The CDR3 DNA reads TGTGCCAGCAGCCAAGTGGGAGGGCGGGGGGCCATTACTAGCACAGATACGCAGTATTTT. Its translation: CASSQVGGRGAITSTDTQYF.

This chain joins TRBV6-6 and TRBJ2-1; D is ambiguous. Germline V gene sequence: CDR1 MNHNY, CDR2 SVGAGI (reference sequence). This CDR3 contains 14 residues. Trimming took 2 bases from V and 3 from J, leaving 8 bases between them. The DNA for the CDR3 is TGTGCCAGCAGTTACCGGCGAGGCTACAATGAGCAGTTCTTC. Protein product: CASSYRRGYNEQFF.

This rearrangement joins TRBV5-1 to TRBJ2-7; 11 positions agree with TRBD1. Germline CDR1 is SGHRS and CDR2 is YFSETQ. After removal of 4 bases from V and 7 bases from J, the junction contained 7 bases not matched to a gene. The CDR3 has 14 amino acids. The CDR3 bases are TGCGCCAGCAGCCGTGGGACAGGGGGTTGTGAGCAGTACTTC. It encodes CASSRGTGGCEQYF.

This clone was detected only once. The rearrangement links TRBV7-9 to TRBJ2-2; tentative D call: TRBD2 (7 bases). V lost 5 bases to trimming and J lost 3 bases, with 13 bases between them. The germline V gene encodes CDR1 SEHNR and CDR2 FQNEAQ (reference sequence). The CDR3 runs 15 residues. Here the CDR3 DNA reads TGTGCCAGCAGCCGGCGGGGGCCTGACACCGGGGAGCTGTTTTTT. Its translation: CASSRRGPDTGELFF.

CDR3 in DNA: TGTGCCAGCAGTAGTACAGGGGGCAATCAGCCCCAGCATTTT. Translating it yields CASSSTGGNQPQHF. The chain recombines TRBV27 with TRBJ1-5; TRBD1 matches 7 bases. With V trimmed by 5 bases and J by 2 bases, 3 bases remained unmatched. The CDR3 has 14 residues. Germline lookup yields CDR1 MNHEY and CDR2 SMNVEV (reference sequence).